This entry concerns a single T cell receptor beta chain. As yet, its antigen is unknown. The germline CDR1 and CDR2 sequences are SGHRS and YFSETQ. The CDR3 totals 15 residues. V was trimmed by 3 bases and J by 1 base, leaving 12 bases between them. The source of the sample is a study of shared clonotypes between healthy human individuals. Turning to the study itself: There were three CD4 naive, three CD4 memory, two CD8 naive and one CD8 memory plates per donor.

Produced via immunoSEQ multiplex PCR; TCRdb's table is partial and in-frame only. Of about 2 million clones listed, about 95% are singletons. The naive CD8 fraction comprised CD45RO-negative cells positively selected for CCR7 and excluded terminally differentiated effector memory CD45RA+ cells. Study-level results: What rarefaction showed was incomplete sorted-subset sequencing despite large depth.

The chain combines TRBV5-1 with TRBJ2-3; D gene unclear. The sequence was obtained from a man aged 18-30 years in good health. Sequences were obtained from naive CD8+ T cells sorted from blood. CDR3 loop: CASSSGWLGTDTQYF. CDR3 coding DNA: TGCGCCAGCAGCTCGGGCTGGCTGGGCACAGATACGCAGTATTTT. Combining the CDR3 with reference TRBV5-1 and TRBJ2-3 gives the whole variable domain KAGVTQTPRYLIKTRGQQVTLSCSPISGHRSVSWYQQTPGQGLQFLFEYFSETQRNKGNFPGRFSGRQFSNSRSEMNVSTLELGDSALYLCASSSGWLGTDTQYFGPGTRLTVL.